This entry concerns a single T cell receptor beta chain. This entry belongs to a study of blood T cell repertoires in COVID-19. Study information: Samples of COVID-19 (acute and convalescent) were obtained from the United States, Italy and Spain. T cells, B-cell-depleted T cells, or PBMCs provided the cDNA or gDNA that served as material.

Germline V lookup: CDR1 SGHRS, CDR2 YFSETQ. This CDR3 is 15 amino acids long. V lost 4 bases and J lost 1; bases outside the gene matches: 4. In the original workflow: Nucleated cell number was recorded as an estimate derived from reference gene primer amplification. The assay was immunoSEQ multiplex PCR, and TCRdb's table has in-frame clones only and misses some. V, J and clone size are taken as reported in that table, and D and trimming were inferred from the DNA itself. The data hold 90,000 to 120,000 clones, with over 80% observed a single time. The sequence derives from a woman younger than 45 with acute or convalescent COVID-19. Sequencing was done on a sample of peripheral blood. The chain has TRBV5-1 and TRBJ1-1; TRBD1 agrees at 10 bases. CDR3 coding DNA: TGCGCCAGCAGCCTGGGACAGGGGTGGAACACTGAAGCTTTCTTT. Protein product: CASSLGQGWNTEAFF.